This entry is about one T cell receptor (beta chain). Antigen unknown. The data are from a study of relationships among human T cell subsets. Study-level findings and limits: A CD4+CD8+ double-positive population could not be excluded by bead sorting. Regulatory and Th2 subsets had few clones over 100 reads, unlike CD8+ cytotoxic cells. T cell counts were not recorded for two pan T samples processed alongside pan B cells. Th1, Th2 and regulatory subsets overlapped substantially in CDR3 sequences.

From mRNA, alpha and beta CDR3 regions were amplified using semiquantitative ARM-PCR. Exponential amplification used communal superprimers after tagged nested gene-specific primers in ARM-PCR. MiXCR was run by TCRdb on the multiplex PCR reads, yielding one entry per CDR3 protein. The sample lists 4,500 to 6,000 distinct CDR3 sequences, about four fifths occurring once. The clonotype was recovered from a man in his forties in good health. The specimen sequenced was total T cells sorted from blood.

CDR3 amino acids: CASSPGRSKHYEQYF. The CDR3 nucleotides read TGTGCCAGCAGCCCGGGACGGTCAAAACACTACGAGCAGTACTTC. This rearrangement joins TRBV6-2 or TRBV6-3 to TRBJ2-7; D is tentatively TRBD1 or TRBD2 (5 bases each). Germline CDR1 and CDR2: MNHEY and SVGEGT. The CDR3 contains 15 residues. V was shortened by 6 bases and J by 3 bases, with 18 bases between the two germline ends.